A single sample is the source of the 15 T cell receptor beta chains below, sequenced in a study of T cell changes during pregnancy in multiple sclerosis. Assay used: immunoSEQ multiplex PCR; TCRdb lists only in-frame clones, some missing. The sample contains roughly 43,000 clones, 85% to 95% of which appear only once. Sequences were derived from CD4+ T cells from peripheral blood mononuclear cells, sampled in the third trimester of pregnancy. The source is a female donor with multiple sclerosis, enrolled in a pregnancy study.

The chain employs TRBV19 and TRBJ2-2; 7 positions agree with TRBD2. Germline V gene data show CDR1 as LNHDA and CDR2 as SQIVND (reference sequence). This CDR3 has 14 residues. The J segment lost 0 bases and the V segment lost 8 bases, leaving 3 bases of the junction unmatched. The CDR3, as DNA: TGTGCCAGTCGAAGCGGGGCGAACACCGGGGAGCTGTTTTTT. It is translated as CASRSGANTGELFF.

This chain links TRBV7-9 with TRBJ1-2; possibly TRBD1 for D (6 bases). Germline assignment: CDR1 SEHNR and CDR2 FQNEAQ (reference sequence). The V end was cut by 0 bases, the J end by 8 bases, with 22 bases between. CDR3 length: 17 amino acids. The CDR3, as DNA: TGTGCCAGCAGCTTAGCGCACAGGGTCTTCATTCGTCAGGGCTACACCTTC. The encoded protein is CASSLAHRVFIRQGYTF.

The chain links TRBV4-3 to TRBJ2-3; D might be TRBD2 (7 bases). The CDR3 sequence is 16 residues long. V shed 3 bases and J shed 3 bases, with 16 bases lying between them. Germline-derived CDR1 and CDR2 are LGHNA and YSLEER. CDR3 nucleotides: TGCGCCAGCAGCCACGGGGGAGGGGGAGGGACAGATACGCAGTATTTT. Residues: CASSHGGGGGTDTQYF.

The CDR3 nucleotides are TGCGCCAGCAGCTTGAATAGGGACAGGGGAACCGGGGAGCTGTTTTTT. Translating gives CASSLNRDRGTGELFF. The chain links TRBV5-1 to TRBJ2-2; the match to TRBD1 covers 10 bases. Germline V gene data show CDR1 as SGHRS and CDR2 as YFSETQ. This CDR3 region has 16 residues. Trimming at V came to 1 base and at J to 5 bases, leaving 5 bases not matched to a gene.

This rearrangement joins TRBV2 to TRBJ1-2; maybe TRBD1 (5 bases). CDR1 SNHLY and CDR2 FYNNEI come from the germline V gene. The CDR3 runs 12 residues. V dropped 6 bases and J dropped 2 bases, with 7 bases sitting between them. CDR3 in amino acids: CASRGANYGYTF. In DNA form, the CDR3 reads TGTGCCAGCAGAGGGGCGAACTATGGCTACACCTTC.

The chain has TRBV9 and TRBJ2-1; possible D gene TRBD1, 6 bases. Germline V CDR1 and CDR2: SGDLS, YYNGEE. V dropped 5 bases and J dropped 7 bases, with 10 bases sitting between them. The CDR3 runs 12 residues. The CDR3 DNA reads as TGTGCCAGCAGTGTAACAGGGAATGAGCAGTTCTTC. Translated, it gives CASSVTGNEQFF. Full variable domain (missing parts from reference TRBV9 and TRBJ2-1): DSGVTQTPKHLITATGQRVTLRCSPRSGDLSVYWYQQSLDQGLQFLIQYYNGEERAKGNILERFSAQQFPDLHSELNLSSLELGDSALYFCASSVTGNEQFFGPGTRLTVL.

In its sample, this clone was seen once. The rearrangement joins TRBV7-9 to TRBJ2-7; TRBD2 matches at 9 bases. The CDR3 totals 19 residues. The V segment lost 5 bases and the J segment 4 bases; nucleotides outside the gene matches: 21. Germline values: CDR1 SEHNR, CDR2 FQNEAQ (reference sequence). CDR3 nucleotide sequence: TGTGCCAGCAGCCAAGGTACCACGGGACTAGCCCCTAATCGGTACGAGCAGTACTTC. Amino acid sequence: CASSQGTTGLAPNRYEQYF.

V and J are TRBV6-4 and TRBJ2-2; D is uncertain. CDR3 length: 14 residues. Trimming removed 4 bases at V and 7 bases at J, with 13 bases between. Looked up from germline, CDR1 is MRHNA and CDR2 is SNTAGT. The DNA for the CDR3 is TGTGCCAGCAGTGCGTCGTTTGCGAACGGGGAGCTGTTTTTT. Translation gives CASSASFANGELFF.

This clone was seen only once. The rearrangement links TRBV7-8 to TRBJ2-3, with 7 bases that match TRBD1. The CDR3 is made up of 14 amino acids. V lost 5 bases, J lost 2 bases, and 4 bases stayed unmatched. CDR1 is SGHVS and CDR2 is FQNEAQ in the germline V gene. The CDR3 spells CASSPDRDTDTQYF. The CDR3 bases are TGTGCCAGCAGCCCCGACAGGGACACAGATACGCAGTATTTT.

The chain links TRBV28 to TRBJ1-2; the D gene is possibly TRBD1 (5 bases). In germline, CDR1 is MDHEN, CDR2 SYDVKM. Between the trimmed V and J ends, which lost 5 bases and 8 bases, there was a span of 18 bases. The CDR3 sequence is 14 residues long. The CDR3: CASSPYVGGGGYTF. The DNA of the CDR3 is TGTGCCAGCAGTCCCTACGTCGGGGGGGGAGGCTACACCTTC.

This clone was detected once. The gene calls are TRBV7-2 and TRBJ2-3; 9 bases are a match to TRBD2. Germline assignment: CDR1 SGHTA and CDR2 FQGNSA. V gave up 4 bases and J gave up 7 bases; unmatched junction bases: 6. The CDR3 sequence is 14 residues long. The DNA of the CDR3 is TGTGCCAGCAGCTCGCGGGGGGGCCCTAATACGCAGTATTTT. Translation gives CASSSRGGPNTQYF.

This clone appeared once. The rearrangement joins TRBV7-3 to TRBJ2-3, with 7 nucleotides matching TRBD2. CDR1 is SGHTA and CDR2 is FQGTGA in the germline V gene. With 5 bases clipped from V and 2 bases from J, the junction kept 10 bases outside the gene matches. The CDR3 contains 16 residues. In DNA, the CDR3 is TGTGCCAGCAGCCAGGGAAGGCTAGCGGTCACAGATACGCAGTATTTT. It codes for CASSQGRLAVTDTQYF.

The chain has TRBV11-2 and TRBJ1-1; 10 bases map to TRBD1. Germline assignment: CDR1 SGHAT and CDR2 FQNNGV. V was pared by 5 bases and J by 3 bases, with 6 bases of the junction left unmatched. The CDR3 is 15 residues long. CDR3 coding DNA: TGTGCCAGCAGCCAGGGACAGGGGCTGGACACTGAAGCTTTCTTT. The encoded protein is CASSQGQGLDTEAFF.

This chain joins TRBV15 and TRBJ2-1, with D tentatively TRBD1 (6 bases). Germline CDR1 reads LNHNV; CDR2 reads YYDKDF (reference sequence). Trimming cost V 0 bases and J 9 bases, with 9 bases left between them. The CDR3 consists of 13 residues. CDR3 amino acids: CATSRDTRGEQFF. DNA of the CDR3: TGTGCCACCAGCAGAGATACCAGGGGTGAGCAGTTCTTC. Supplemented by reference TRBV15 and TRBJ2-1, the full variable domain reads DAMVIQNPRYQVTQFGKPVTLSCSQTLNHNVMYWYQQKSSQAPKLLFHYYDKDFNNEADTPDNFQSRRPNTSFCFLDIRSPGLGDTAMYLCATSRDTRGEQFFGPGTRLTVL.

This chain links TRBV19 with TRBJ2-7, with D unclear. Per germline, CDR1 LNHDA and CDR2 SQIVND (reference sequence). Trimming took 9 bases from V and 3 from J, leaving 18 bases between them. The CDR3 length is 14 residues. Written as DNA, the CDR3 is TGTGCCAGCAGCCACACGCGGTCCTACTACGAGCAGTACTTC. It yields the protein CASSHTRSYYEQYF.